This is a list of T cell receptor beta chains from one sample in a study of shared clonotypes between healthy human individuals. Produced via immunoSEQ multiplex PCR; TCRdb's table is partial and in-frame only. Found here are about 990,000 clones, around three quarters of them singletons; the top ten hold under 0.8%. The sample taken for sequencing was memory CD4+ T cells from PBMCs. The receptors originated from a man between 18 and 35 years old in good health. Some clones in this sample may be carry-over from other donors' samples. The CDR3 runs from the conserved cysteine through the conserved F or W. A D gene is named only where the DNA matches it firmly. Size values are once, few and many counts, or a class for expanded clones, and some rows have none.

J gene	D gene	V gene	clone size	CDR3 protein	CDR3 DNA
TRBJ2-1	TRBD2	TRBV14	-	CASSNLGTSATMRQFF	TGTGCCAGCAGCAATTTGGGGACTAGCGCCACAATGAGGCAGTTCTTC
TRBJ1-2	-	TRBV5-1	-	CASSLGSGDYGYTF	TGCGCCAGCAGCTTGGGGTCAGGGGACTATGGCTACACCTTC
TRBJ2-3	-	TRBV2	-	CASSASLGFSDTQYF	TGTGCCAGCAGTGCCTCCCTAGGGTTCTCGGATACGCAGTATTTT
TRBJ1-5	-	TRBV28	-	CASSDPSRGGNQPQHF	TGTGCCAGCAGTGACCCCTCCCGGGGGGGCAATCAGCCCCAGCATTTT
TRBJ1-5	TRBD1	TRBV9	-	CASSEAGQGNQPQHF	TGTGCCAGCAGCGAAGCCGGACAGGGGAATCAGCCCCAGCATTTT
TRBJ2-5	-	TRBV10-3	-	CATSPAQETQYF	TGTGCCACCAGTCCAGCTCAAGAGACCCAGTACTTC
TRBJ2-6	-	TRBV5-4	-	CASSLTLSGANVLTF	TGTGCCAGCAGCTTGACGCTCTCTGGGGCCAACGTCCTGACTTTC
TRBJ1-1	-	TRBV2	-	CASSEARTANTEAFF	TGTGCCAGCAGTGAGGCCCGGACAGCCAACACTGAAGCTTTCTTT
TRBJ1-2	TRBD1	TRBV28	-	CASSLRGQGIGYTF	TGTGCCAGCAGTTTAAGAGGACAGGGAATCGGCTACACCTTC
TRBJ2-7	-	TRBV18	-	CASSLTTGDYEQYF	TGTGCCAGCTCACTCACTACTGGGGACTACGAGCAGTACTTC
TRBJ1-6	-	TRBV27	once	CASSSHRSYNSPLHF	TGTGCCAGCAGTTCCCACAGGTCCTATAATTCACCCCTCCACTTT
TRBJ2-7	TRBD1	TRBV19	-	CASQNTGDTYEQYF	TGTGCCAGCCAAAACACAGGGGATACCTACGAGCAGTACTTC
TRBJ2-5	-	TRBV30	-	CAWSVLYQETQYF	TGTGCCTGGAGTGTACTTTACCAAGAGACCCAGTACTTC
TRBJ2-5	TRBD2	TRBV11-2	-	CASSLVAGAQETQYF	TGTGCCAGCAGCTTAGTAGCGGGAGCCCAAGAGACCCAGTACTTC
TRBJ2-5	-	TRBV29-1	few	CSVEDFETQYF	TGCAGCGTTGAAGATTTTGAGACCCAGTACTTC
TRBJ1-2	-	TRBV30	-	CAWSPDRANYGYTF	TGTGCCTGGAGCCCGGACAGAGCTAACTATGGCTACACCTTC
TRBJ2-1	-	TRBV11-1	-	CASSLGPSSYNEQFF	TGTGCCAGCAGCTTAGGACCCTCCTCCTACAATGAGCAGTTCTTC
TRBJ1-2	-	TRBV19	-	CASNDRGDYGYTF	TGTGCCAGTAATGATCGCGGGGACTATGGCTACACCTTC
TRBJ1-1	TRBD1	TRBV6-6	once	CASSPRQGHSTEAFF	TGTGCCAGCAGTCCCAGACAGGGGCATAGCACTGAAGCTTTCTTT
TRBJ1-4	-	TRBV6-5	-	CASSYGGGSNEKLFF	TGTGCCAGCAGTTACGGAGGGGGGTCTAATGAAAAACTGTTTTTT
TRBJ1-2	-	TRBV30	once	CAWGQGVNYGYTF	TGTGCCTGGGGCCAGGGAGTAAACTATGGCTACACCTTC
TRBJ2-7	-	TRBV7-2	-	CASSHDSYEQYF	TGTGCCAGCAGTCACGACTCGTACGAGCAGTACTTC
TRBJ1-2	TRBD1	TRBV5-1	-	CASSPGTGEYGYTF	TGCGCCAGCAGCCCCGGGACAGGCGAATATGGCTACACCTTC
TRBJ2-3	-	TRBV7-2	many	CASSPWPDTQYF	TGTGCCAGCAGCCCGTGGCCAGATACGCAGTATTTT
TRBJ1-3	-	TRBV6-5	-	CASSYSRPGRGNTIYF	TGTGCCAGCAGTTACTCGCGACCGGGACGCGGAAACACCATATATTTT
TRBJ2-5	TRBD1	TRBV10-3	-	CAIRDRGQETQYF	TGTGCCATCAGAGACAGGGGCCAAGAGACCCAGTACTTC
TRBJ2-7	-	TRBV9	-	CASSVGAGKGYEQYF	TGTGCCAGCAGCGTAGGAGCAGGGAAAGGCTACGAGCAGTACTTC
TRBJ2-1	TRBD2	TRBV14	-	CASSQDLAGDEQFF	TGTGCCAGCAGCCAAGATCTAGCGGGCGATGAGCAGTTCTTC
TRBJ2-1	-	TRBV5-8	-	CASSLDGRGYNEQFF	TGTGCCAGCAGCTTGGACGGACGAGGTTACAATGAGCAGTTCTTC
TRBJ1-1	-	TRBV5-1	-	CASSFRRGGDTEAFF	TGCGCCAGCAGCTTCAGAAGGGGTGGTGACACTGAAGCTTTCTTT
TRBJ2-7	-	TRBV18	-	CASSPPNQGSYEQYF	TGTGCCAGCTCACCACCCAATCAGGGATCGTACGAGCAGTACTTC
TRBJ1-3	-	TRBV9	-	CASSAFDSPGGNTIYF	TGTGCCAGCAGCGCCTTCGACAGTCCCGGGGGAAACACCATATATTTT
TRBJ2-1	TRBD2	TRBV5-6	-	CASRGAGVRQFF	TGTGCCAGCAGGGGAGCGGGGGTACGGCAGTTCTTC
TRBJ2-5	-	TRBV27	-	CASRGWQETQYF	TGTGCCAGCAGAGGGTGGCAAGAGACCCAGTACTTC
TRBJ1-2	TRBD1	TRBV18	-	CASSPGTGHGYTF	TGTGCCAGCTCACCTGGGACAGGACATGGCTACACCTTC
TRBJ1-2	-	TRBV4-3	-	CASSHDLGGSWDGYTF	TGCGCCAGCAGCCATGACCTTGGGGGCTCTTGGGATGGCTACACCTTC
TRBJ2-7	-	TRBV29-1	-	CSVGSDYEQYF	TGCAGCGTTGGTTCTGACTACGAGCAGTACTTC
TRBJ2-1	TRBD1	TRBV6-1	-	CASRMGTASYNEQFF	TGTGCCAGCAGGATGGGGACAGCTTCCTACAATGAGCAGTTCTTC
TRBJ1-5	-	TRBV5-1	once	CASSLGPGVQPQHF	TGCGCCAGCAGCTTGGGCCCCGGGGTTCAGCCCCAGCATTTT
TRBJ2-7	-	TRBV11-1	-	CASSLGTLTSYEQYF	TGTGCCAGCAGCTTAGGGACACTGACGTCCTACGAGCAGTACTTC
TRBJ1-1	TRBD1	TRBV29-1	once	CSVDRQGARTEAFF	TGCAGCGTGGATAGACAGGGGGCGCGCACTGAAGCTTTCTTT
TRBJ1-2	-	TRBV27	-	CASSRGGGGGYGYTF	TGTGCCAGCAGTCGGGGAGGAGGGGGGGGCTATGGCTACACCTTC
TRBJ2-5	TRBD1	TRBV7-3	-	CASSPGTAYQETQYF	TGTGCCAGCAGTCCTGGGACAGCCTACCAAGAGACCCAGTACTTC
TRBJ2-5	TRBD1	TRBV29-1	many	CSVNRGSGETQYF	TGCAGCGTAAACAGGGGGTCCGGGGAGACCCAGTACTTC
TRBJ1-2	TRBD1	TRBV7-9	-	CASSSSGGTGSYGYTF	TGTGCCAGCAGCTCGTCTGGCGGGACAGGGTCCTATGGCTACACCTTC
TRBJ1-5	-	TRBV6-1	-	CASITAQPNQPQHF	TGTGCCAGCATCACGGCCCAGCCAAATCAGCCCCAGCATTTT
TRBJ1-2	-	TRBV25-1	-	CASSIYYGYTF	TGTGCCAGCAGTATTTACTATGGCTACACCTTC
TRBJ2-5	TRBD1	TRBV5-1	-	CASSLGDRETQYF	TGCGCCAGCAGCTTGGGGGACAGAGAGACCCAGTACTTC
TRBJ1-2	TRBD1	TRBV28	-	CASTSRGRGGYTF	TGTGCCAGCACCTCGAGGGGGCGGGGTGGCTACACCTTC
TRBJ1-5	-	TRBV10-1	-	CASRGKQVSNQPQHF	TGCGCCAGCAGAGGGAAACAGGTTAGCAATCAGCCCCAGCATTTT
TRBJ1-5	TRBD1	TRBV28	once	CASSSPDRGNFNQPQHF	TGTGCCAGCAGTTCTCCGGACAGGGGCAATTTTAATCAGCCCCAGCATTTT